Here is one T cell receptor (beta chain) with its context. It lacks a known antigen. No base qualities exist here, and no much larger clone lies one base off it. This sample is part of a study of immune evolution from preneoplasia to lung adenocarcinoma (dated by TCRdb to about 2021). A note on the overall study: The study used immune gene expression, TCR sequencing and multiplex immunofluorescence to profile the immune contexture of lung adenocarcinoma precursors and invasive adenocarcinoma. Resected precursor lesions (AAH, AIS, MIA) and invasive adenocarcinomas were compared against paired morphologically normal lung tissue. The sample size was set by how many specimens were available, not by a prior power calculation. The immune data were combined with whole exome sequencing and methylation data from the same cohort of nodules. The overall cohort was made up of around 51 patients with pulmonary nodules who had surgical resection. The TCR sequencing data were obtained from around 46 patients. It was reported in the study that about a hundred samples were used for TCR sequencing. POLYSOLVER was used to infer Class I HLA alleles from exome data, and LOHHLA was used to detect allele-specific HLA loss. General conclusions and limits of the study: Because every patient came from Japan and China, how well the results apply to Western populations was uncertain. The highest clonality was observed in normal lung, whereas higher T cell density and diversity but lower clonality appeared to be present in later-stage lesions. Normal lung had the highest top T cell clone frequencies, and these frequencies appeared to fall progressively from AAH through AIS, MIA and invasive adenocarcinoma. The findings rested on association rather than direct causation, and larger cohorts with long-term follow-up and longitudinal biopsies were considered necessary.

TCR beta CDR3 regions were sequenced from DNA using the immunoSEQ hsTCRbeta Kit. Turning to the authors' computational methods: TCR sequencing data were analysed with the ImmunoSEQ Analyzer. T cell clonality was defined as 1 minus Pielou's evenness, as computed on productive rearrangements. T cell diversity was measured with the inverse Simpson index on productive templates. T cell density was defined as TCR beta template counts normalized to usable DNA, with usable DNA estimated by amplification and sequencing of housekeeping genes. Two-sided Kruskal-Wallis tests were used to compare TCR metrics across histologic stages. TCRdb mirrors the immuneACCESS table, restricted to in-frame sequences. Some clones are absent from its copies; in checked studies, under half trace to an unresolved V gene, and the reason for the others is unknown. Clone size and V and J calls were adopted from that table, with D and trimming inferred from the DNA. A total of about 7,900 clones appear in this sample, about three quarters of them only once. Roughly 7.4% of the sample is taken by the ten largest.

Patients underwent resection in Japan or China between about 2014 and 2017. The histologic diagnosis of each case was independently confirmed on H&E slides by two lung cancer pathologists. The AllPrep DNA/RNA FFPE Kit was used to isolate DNA from FFPE tissue. The CDR3 runs 15 residues from the cysteine to the phenylalanine. The sequence is cut down to CDR3 DNA, 45 bases in frame from base 1. The germline V gene encodes CDR1 SGHAT and CDR2 FQDESV (reference sequence). V sheds 4 bases and J sheds 0 bases, leaving 11 bases between their ends. The sequenced sample consisted of FFPE adjacent normal lung tissue. This receptor was obtained from a person between 65 and 79 years old with lung adenocarcinoma. This receptor chain uses TRBV11-1 and TRBJ2-3; matching of 5 bases hints at TRBD1 as the D gene. The CDR3 is CASSSDTYSTDTQYF. In nucleotides, the sequence is TGTGCCAGCAGCTCGGACACCTATAGCACAGATACGCAGTATTTT.